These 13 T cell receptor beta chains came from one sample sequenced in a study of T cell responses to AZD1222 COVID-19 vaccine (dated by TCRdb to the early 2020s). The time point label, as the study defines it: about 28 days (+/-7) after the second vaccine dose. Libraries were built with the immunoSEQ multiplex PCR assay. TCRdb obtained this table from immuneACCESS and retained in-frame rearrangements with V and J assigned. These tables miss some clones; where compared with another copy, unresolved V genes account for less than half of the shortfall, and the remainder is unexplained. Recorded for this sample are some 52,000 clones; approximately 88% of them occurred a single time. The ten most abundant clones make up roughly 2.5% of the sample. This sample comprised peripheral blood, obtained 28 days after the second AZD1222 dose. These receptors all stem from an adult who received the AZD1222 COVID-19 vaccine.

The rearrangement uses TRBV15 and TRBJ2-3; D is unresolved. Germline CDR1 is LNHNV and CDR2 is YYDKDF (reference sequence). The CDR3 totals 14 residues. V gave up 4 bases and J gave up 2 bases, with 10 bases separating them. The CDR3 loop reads CATSIGGDTDTQYF. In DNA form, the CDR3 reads TGTGCCACCAGCATAGGCGGAGACACAGATACGCAGTATTTT.

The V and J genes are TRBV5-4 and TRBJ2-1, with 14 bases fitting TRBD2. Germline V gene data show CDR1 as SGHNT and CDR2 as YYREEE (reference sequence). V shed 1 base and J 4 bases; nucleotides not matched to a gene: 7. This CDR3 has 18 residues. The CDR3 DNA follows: TGTGCCAGCAGCTTGTTCCGACTAGCGGGAGGGCAATACAATGAGCAGTTCTTC. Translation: CASSLFRLAGGQYNEQFF.

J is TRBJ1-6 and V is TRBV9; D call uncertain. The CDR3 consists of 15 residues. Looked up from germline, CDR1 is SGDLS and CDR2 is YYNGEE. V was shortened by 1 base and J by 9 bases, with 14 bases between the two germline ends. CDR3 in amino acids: CASSVSGREGSPLHF. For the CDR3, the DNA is TGTGCCAGCAGCGTATCCGGACGGGAGGGTTCACCCCTCCACTTT.

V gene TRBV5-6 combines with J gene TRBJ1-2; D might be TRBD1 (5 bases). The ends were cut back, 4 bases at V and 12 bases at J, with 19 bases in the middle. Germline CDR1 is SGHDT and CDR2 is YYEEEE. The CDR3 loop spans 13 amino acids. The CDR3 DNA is TGTGCCAGCAGCCCTTATGCTAGGGGCGCGGACACCTTC. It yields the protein CASSPYARGADTF.

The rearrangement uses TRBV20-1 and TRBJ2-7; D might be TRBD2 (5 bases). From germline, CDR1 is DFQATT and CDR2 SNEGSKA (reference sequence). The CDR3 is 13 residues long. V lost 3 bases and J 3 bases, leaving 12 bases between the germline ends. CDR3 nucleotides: TGCAGTGCTAGTCAGGACTCCCGCTACGAGCAGTACTTC. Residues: CSASQDSRYEQYF.

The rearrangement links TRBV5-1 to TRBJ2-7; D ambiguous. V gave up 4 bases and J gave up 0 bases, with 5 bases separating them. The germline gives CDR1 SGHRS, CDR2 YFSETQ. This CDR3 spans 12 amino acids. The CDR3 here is CASSVVSYEQYF. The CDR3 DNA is TGCGCCAGCAGCGTGGTCTCCTACGAGCAGTACTTC.

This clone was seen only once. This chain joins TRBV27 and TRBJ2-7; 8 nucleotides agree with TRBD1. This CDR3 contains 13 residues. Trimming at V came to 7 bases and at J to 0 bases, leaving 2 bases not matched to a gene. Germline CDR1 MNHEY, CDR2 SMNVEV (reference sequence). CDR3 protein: CASKDRGSYEQYF. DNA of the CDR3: TGTGCCAGCAAAGACAGGGGCTCCTACGAGCAGTACTTC.

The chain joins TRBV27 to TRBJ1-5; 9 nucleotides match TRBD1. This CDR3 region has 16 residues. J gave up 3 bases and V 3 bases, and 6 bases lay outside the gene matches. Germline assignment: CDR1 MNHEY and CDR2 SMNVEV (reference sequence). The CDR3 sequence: CASSFGTGRANQPQHF. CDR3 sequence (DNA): TGTGCCAGCAGTTTTGGGACAGGGCGGGCCAATCAGCCCCAGCATTTT.

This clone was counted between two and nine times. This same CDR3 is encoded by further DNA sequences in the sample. DNA of the CDR3: TGTGCCAGTAGTATAGGTCTCCCGAATGAGCAGTTCTTC. This encodes CASSIGLPNEQFF. V gene TRBV19 combines with J gene TRBJ2-1; D is ambiguous. The CDR3 extends over 13 amino acids. The germline V gene has CDR1 LNHDA and CDR2 SQIVND (reference sequence). Trimming pared 1 base from V and 7 bases from J, leaving 8 bases between.

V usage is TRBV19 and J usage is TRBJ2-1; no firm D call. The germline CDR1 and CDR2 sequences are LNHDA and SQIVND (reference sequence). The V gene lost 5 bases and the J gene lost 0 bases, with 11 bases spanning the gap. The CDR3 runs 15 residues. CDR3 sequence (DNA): TGTGCCAGTAGTGTAAGGAGTAGCTCCTACAATGAGCAGTTCTTC. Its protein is CASSVRSSSYNEQFF. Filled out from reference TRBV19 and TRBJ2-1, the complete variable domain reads DGGITQSPKYLFRKEGQNVTLSCEQNLNHDAMYWYRQDPGQGLRLIYYSQIVNDFQKGDIAEGYSVSREKKESFPLTVTSAQKNPTAFYLCASSVRSSSYNEQFFGPGTRLTVL.

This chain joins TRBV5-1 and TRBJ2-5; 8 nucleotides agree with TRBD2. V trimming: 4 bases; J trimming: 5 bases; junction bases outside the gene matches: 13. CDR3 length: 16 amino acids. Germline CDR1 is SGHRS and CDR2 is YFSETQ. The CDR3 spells CASSLSGGSLRETQYF. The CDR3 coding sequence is TGCGCCAGCAGCCTTTCGGGAGGGAGTCTGAGGGAGACCCAGTACTTC.

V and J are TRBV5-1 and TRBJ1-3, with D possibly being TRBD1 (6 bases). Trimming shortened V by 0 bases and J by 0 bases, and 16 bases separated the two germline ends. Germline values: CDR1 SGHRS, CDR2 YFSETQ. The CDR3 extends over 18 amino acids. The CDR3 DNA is TGCGCCAGCAGCTTGGCCGCGACAGGAGTTCCCTCTGGAAACACCATATATTTT. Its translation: CASSLAATGVPSGNTIYF.

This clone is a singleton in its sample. In DNA form, the CDR3 reads TGCGCCAGCAGCCAAGCCGACAGGGCAAATGGCTACACCTTC. Amino acid sequence: CASSQADRANGYTF. The chain employs TRBV4-1 and TRBJ1-2, with 7 bases fitting TRBD1. V lost 1 base and J lost 6; bases outside the gene matches: 5. CDR3 length: 14 amino acids. Germline V gene sequence: CDR1 MGHRA, CDR2 YSYEKL.